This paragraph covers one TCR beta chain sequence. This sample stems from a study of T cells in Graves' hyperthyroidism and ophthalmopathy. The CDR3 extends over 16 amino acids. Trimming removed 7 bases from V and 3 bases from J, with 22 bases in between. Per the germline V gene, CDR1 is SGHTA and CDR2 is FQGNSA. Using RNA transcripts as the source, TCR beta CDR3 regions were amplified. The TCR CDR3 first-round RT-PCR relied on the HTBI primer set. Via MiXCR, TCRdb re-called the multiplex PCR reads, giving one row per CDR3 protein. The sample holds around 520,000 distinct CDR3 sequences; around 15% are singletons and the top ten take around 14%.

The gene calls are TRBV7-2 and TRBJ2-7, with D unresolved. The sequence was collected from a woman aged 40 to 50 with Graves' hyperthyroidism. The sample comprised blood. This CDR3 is CASTRTIGHDNYEQYF. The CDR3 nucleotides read TGTGCCAGCACCCGAACTATAGGTCACGATAACTACGAGCAGTACTTC.